The 31 T cell receptor beta chains listed next were all sequenced from one sample in a study of shared clonotypes between healthy human individuals. The repertoire was sequenced with immunoSEQ multiplex PCR; TCRdb's copy has only in-frame clones and lacks some. The sample lists about 2.2 million clones; over 85% were seen once. Only CD45RO-negative cells positively selected for CCR7 counted as naive CD8 cells, so terminally differentiated effector memory CD45RA+ cells were excluded. Sequencing input: naive CD8+ T cells from PBMCs. The receptors originated from a man aged 18 to 29 in good health. Some clones in this sample may be carry-over from other donors' samples.

The count of this clone is one. The chain combines TRBV7-9 with TRBJ2-1, with unresolved D. Germline CDR1 is SEHNR and CDR2 is FQNEAQ (reference sequence). The CDR3 extends over 13 amino acids. V lost 5 bases and J 8 bases, leaving 13 bases between the germline ends. CDR3: CASSTNTDDEQFF. For the CDR3, the DNA is TGTGCCAGCAGCACCAATACTGACGATGAGCAGTTCTTC.

V gene TRBV5-8 combines with J gene TRBJ2-3; D may be TRBD2 (6 bases). CDR3 size: 16 residues. Germline lookup yields CDR1 SGHTS and CDR2 YDEGEE. With 4 bases removed from V and 0 bases from J, the gap between germline ends came to 15 bases. CDR3 DNA sequence: TGTGCCAGCAGCCCTGGATTAGCGGCTAGCACAGATACGCAGTATTTT. Its translation: CASSPGLAASTDTQYF.

The genes are TRBV7-3 and TRBJ1-2; possibly TRBD1 for D (5 bases). V was trimmed by 0 bases and J by 7 bases, leaving 12 bases between them. There are 14 residues in the CDR3. Germline V gives CDR1 SGHTA, CDR2 FQGTGA. CDR3 amino acids: CASSLTRGNGGYTF. As DNA, the CDR3 is TGTGCCAGCAGCTTAACGCGGGGGAACGGTGGCTACACCTTC.

Of note for this clone: This sample includes further DNA sequences coding for the same CDR3. The rearrangement links TRBV7-9 to TRBJ1-1; 9 bases match TRBD1. Germline V CDR1 and CDR2: SEHNR, FQNEAQ (reference sequence). The CDR3 length is 14 residues. J gave up 2 bases and V 3 bases, and 1 base lay outside the gene matches. The CDR3 sequence: CASSLGQGNTEAFF. In DNA form, the CDR3 reads TGTGCCAGCAGCTTGGGACAGGGTAACACTGAAGCTTTCTTT.

This chain joins TRBV5-6 and TRBJ2-7, with 8 positions matching TRBD2. Germline V gene data show CDR1 as SGHDT and CDR2 as YYEEEE. This CDR3 contains 15 residues. V was clipped by 0 bases and J by 2 bases; unmatched bases: 4. Here the CDR3 reads CASSLGLALPYEQYF. The DNA of the CDR3 is TGTGCCAGCAGCTTGGGACTAGCGCTACCCTACGAGCAGTACTTC.

The J gene is TRBJ2-7, the V gene TRBV7-9; D is uncertain. The V gene lost 1 base and the J gene lost 1 base, with 11 bases spanning the gap. CDR3 length equals 15 residues. Looked up from germline, CDR1 is SEHNR and CDR2 is FQNEAQ (reference sequence). CDR3 in amino acids: CASSLVGPFSYEQYF. As DNA, the CDR3 is TGTGCCAGCAGCTTAGTAGGGCCATTTTCCTACGAGCAGTACTTC.

The chain uses TRBV7-2 and TRBJ2-7, with a tentative D call TRBD2 (6 bases). The CDR3 loop spans 15 amino acids. Germline V gene lookup returns CDR1 SGHTA and CDR2 FQGNSA. V was clipped by 1 base and J by 2 bases, with 12 bases between them. CDR3 amino acids: CASSLEIQRAYEQYF. The CDR3 region has the DNA TGTGCCAGCAGCTTAGAAATCCAGCGGGCCTACGAGCAGTACTTC.

For the CDR3, the DNA is TGTGCCAGCAGTCCCACCCGCGGGCTTATGATCCACGAGCAGTACTTC. Protein sequence: CASSPTRGLMIHEQYF. The chain is built from TRBV27 and TRBJ2-7; D might be TRBD2 (5 bases). This CDR3 has 16 amino acids. Trimming took 5 bases from V and 5 from J, leaving 22 bases between them. Looked up from germline, CDR1 is MNHEY and CDR2 is SMNVEV (reference sequence).

This clone appeared once. This rearrangement joins TRBV25-1 to TRBJ1-3; tentative D call: TRBD1 (6 bases). V lost 4 bases and J 2 bases, leaving 9 bases between the germline ends. The CDR3 totals 14 residues. Per the germline V gene, CDR1 is MGHDK and CDR2 is SYGVNS. DNA of the CDR3: TGTGCCAGCAGTGGAGGGGGGACTGGAAACACCATATATTTT. It specifies CASSGGGTGNTIYF. The full variable domain, rest sourced from reference TRBV25-1 and TRBJ1-3, is EADIYQTPRYLVIGTGKKITLECSQTMGHDKMYWYQQDPGMELHLIHYSYGVNSTEKGDLSSESTVSRIRTEHFPLTLESARPSHTSQYLCASSGGGTGNTIYFGEGSWLTVV.

The genes are TRBV9 and TRBJ2-2; D is unresolved. Germline V gene lookup returns CDR1 SGDLS and CDR2 YYNGEE. V shed 3 bases and J shed 4 bases, with 13 bases lying between them. The CDR3 sequence is 15 residues long. The DNA of the CDR3 is TGTGCCAGCAGCGAAATCCCCTCTAGCACCGGGGAGCTGTTTTTT. It translates to CASSEIPSSTGELFF.

The CDR3 region has the DNA TGCGCCAGCAGCCAGGTCCAGGGGCAGGTGGGCGTCCAGCACCACGAGCAGTACTTC. Protein product: CASSQVQGQVGVQHHEQYF. The chain joins TRBV4-1 to TRBJ2-7, with D perhaps matching TRBD1 (6 bases). The CDR3 runs 19 residues. V was pared by 3 bases and J by 5 bases, with 29 bases between. Germline CDR1 reads MGHRA; CDR2 reads YSYEKL.

The rearrangement joins TRBV5-4 to TRBJ2-2; a weak D match, TRBD1 (6 bases). Germline V gene sequence: CDR1 SGHNT, CDR2 YYREEE (reference sequence). V shed 4 bases and J shed 1 base, with 17 bases lying between them. The CDR3 is 17 residues long. CDR3 loop: CASSRRNRELNTGELFF. CDR3 DNA: TGTGCCAGCAGCCGCCGAAACAGGGAACTGAACACCGGGGAGCTGTTTTTT.

The chain uses TRBV10-1 and TRBJ2-7, with unresolved D. The CDR3 covers 12 residues. Germline V gives CDR1 WNHNN, CDR2 SYGVQD (reference sequence). Trimming left V 0 bases short and J 8 bases short, with 8 bases between. CDR3 nucleotides: TGCGCCAGCAGTGAGTCTGAAAGCAAGCAGTACTTC. Protein sequence: CASSESESKQYF.

The chain joins TRBV30 to TRBJ1-2; D gene unclear. This CDR3 contains 14 residues. The V end lost 3 bases, the J end lost 5 bases, and 16 bases lay between the germline ends. CDR1 GTSNPN and CDR2 SVGIG come from the germline V gene (reference sequence). Here the CDR3 DNA reads TGTGCCTGGAGGGCGGGCATAAGGAGATATGGCTACACCTTC. This translates into CAWRAGIRRYGYTF.

This clone has just one count. V gene TRBV5-6 combines with J gene TRBJ2-1, with TRBD2 matching 7 bases. Unmatched junction bases numbered 7, after V lost 1 base and J lost 3 bases. The germline V gene has CDR1 SGHDT and CDR2 YYEEEE. The CDR3 extends over 16 amino acids. This chain's CDR3 is CASSLIGEGLYNEQFF. DNA for the CDR3: TGTGCCAGCAGCTTGATCGGGGAGGGCCTCTACAATGAGCAGTTCTTC.

The V gene is TRBV7-9, the J gene TRBJ1-2; no clear D. In germline, CDR1 is SEHNR, CDR2 FQNEAQ (reference sequence). This CDR3 contains 13 residues. V was shortened by 5 bases and J by 1 base, with 8 bases between the two germline ends. The DNA for the CDR3 is TGTGCCAGCAGCCGGTATGATAACTATGGCTACACCTTC. Its translation is CASSRYDNYGYTF.

This chain links TRBV9 with TRBJ2-7, with 12 bases lining up with TRBD2. The CDR3 runs to 16 residues. V trimming: 2 bases; J trimming: 2 bases; junction bases outside the gene matches: 5. Germline values: CDR1 SGDLS, CDR2 YYNGEE. CDR3 loop: CASSVHGLAGPYEQYF. CDR3 DNA: TGTGCCAGCAGCGTCCATGGACTAGCGGGACCCTACGAGCAGTACTTC.

The chain couples TRBV15 to TRBJ1-1, with a tentative D call TRBD1 (5 bases). CDR3 size: 13 residues. Germline assignment: CDR1 LNHNV and CDR2 YYDKDF (reference sequence). V lost 6 bases and J lost 1, with 9 bases in between. This chain's CDR3 is CATSSGRNTEAFF. In DNA form, the CDR3 reads TGTGCCACCAGTTCGGGACGGAACACTGAAGCTTTCTTT.

The V and J genes are TRBV19 and TRBJ2-7; 9 positions match TRBD2. The CDR3 runs to 14 residues. Germline lookup yields CDR1 LNHDA and CDR2 SQIVND (reference sequence). The junction had 3 bases not matched to a gene; V was cut back by 0 bases and J by 6 bases. CDR3 loop: CASSIEAGGGEQYF. CDR3 coding DNA: TGTGCCAGTAGTATAGAAGCGGGAGGAGGCGAGCAGTACTTC.

In this sample, this clone turned up once. The chain carries TRBV7-7 and TRBJ2-1, with 12 bases that match TRBD1. Germline loops: CDR1 SSHAT, CDR2 FNYEAQ (reference sequence). This CDR3 has 15 residues. V shed 1 base, J shed 9 bases, and the junction held 4 bases outside the gene matches. CDR3: CASSLGDRGRFEQFF. In nucleotides, the CDR3 is TGTGCCAGCAGCTTAGGGGACAGGGGGCGCTTTGAGCAGTTCTTC. Full variable domain (remainder filled in from reference TRBV7-7 and TRBJ2-1): GAGVSQSPRYKVTKRGQDVTLRCDPISSHATLYWYQQALGQGPEFLTYFNYEAQPDKSGLPSDRFSAERPEGSISTLTIQRTEQRDSAMYRCASSLGDRGRFEQFFGPGTRLTVL.

The gene calls are TRBV7-9 and TRBJ1-2, with D tentatively TRBD1 (6 bases). Germline lookup yields CDR1 SEHNR and CDR2 FQNEAQ (reference sequence). There are 15 residues in the CDR3. The V gene lost 3 bases and the J gene lost 0 bases, with 11 bases spanning the gap. The CDR3 region has the DNA TGTGCCAGCAGCTTCGGACAGCCGTCTAACTATGGCTACACCTTC. Its protein is CASSFGQPSNYGYTF.

V and J are TRBV28 and TRBJ1-3; D unclear. The CDR3 is 14 residues long. CDR1 is MDHEN and CDR2 is SYDVKM in the germline V gene. V lost 6 bases and J lost 0, with 9 bases in between. CDR3 DNA: TGTGCCAGCAGCCCCACCTTCTCTGGAAACACCATATATTTT. This translates into CASSPTFSGNTIYF.

The rearrangement uses TRBV28 and TRBJ1-2; the D gene is possibly TRBD1 (6 bases). Germline CDR1 MDHEN, CDR2 SYDVKM. The CDR3 extends over 13 amino acids. The V and J ends lost 5 bases and 8 bases respectively, with 15 bases between them. CDR3 sequence reads: CASSPRGGSGYTF. The CDR3 DNA follows: TGTGCCAGCAGTCCTAGGGGGGGAAGCGGCTACACCTTC.

This chain uses TRBV27 with TRBJ1-2, with D possibly matching TRBD1 (6 bases). CDR1 MNHEY and CDR2 SMNVEV come from the germline V gene (reference sequence). The CDR3 has 13 residues. Trimming removed 3 bases from V and 8 bases from J, with 13 bases in between. The CDR3 here is CASSFSGGGGYTF. The CDR3 DNA reads as TGTGCCAGCAGTTTCTCGGGGGGCGGGGGCTACACCTTC.

As regards this clone: Other DNA variants within this sample encode the same CDR3. CDR3 DNA: TGTGCCAGTAGTCCCCGGACTAGCGATACGCAGTATTTT. Translation: CASSPRTSDTQYF. V gene TRBV19 combines with J gene TRBJ2-3, with 8 positions matching TRBD2. Germline trimming cut 5 bases from V and 6 bases from J; bases unmatched to any gene: 4. The CDR3 totals 13 residues. The germline V gene has CDR1 LNHDA and CDR2 SQIVND (reference sequence).

The CDR3 nucleotides read TGTGCCAGCTCACTTCAGGGACAGGGCTTTTCTGAGCAGTTCTTC. It yields the protein CASSLQGQGFSEQFF. The chain combines TRBV18 with TRBJ2-1; 9 positions match TRBD1. With V trimmed by 4 bases and J by 9 bases, 10 bases remained unmatched. CDR1 is KGHSH and CDR2 is LQKENI in the germline V gene. The length of the CDR3 is 15 residues.

The rearrangement uses TRBV6-1 and TRBJ2-6; maybe TRBD1 (5 bases). This CDR3 has 15 amino acids. From germline, CDR1 is MNHNS and CDR2 SASEGT. V lost 7 bases and J lost 3, with 13 bases in between. The CDR3 region is CASTQRGIGANVLTF. The CDR3 coding sequence is TGTGCCAGCACCCAAAGGGGTATTGGGGCCAACGTCCTGACTTTC.

This clone was seen once. Other DNA sequences within the sample encode an identical CDR3. The chain links TRBV5-4 to TRBJ1-1; D remains unclear. V gave up 0 bases and J gave up 1 base, with 7 bases separating them. This CDR3 comprises 14 residues. Germline CDR1 and CDR2: SGHNT and YYREEE (reference sequence). CDR3 sequence: CASSLGGENTEAFF. In DNA form, the CDR3 reads TGTGCCAGCAGCTTGGGTGGAGAGAACACTGAAGCTTTCTTT.

The chain carries TRBV4-1 and TRBJ1-3; maybe TRBD1 (5 bases). The CDR3 loop spans 15 amino acids. V was trimmed by 3 bases and J by 2 bases, leaving 11 bases between them. The V gene's germline CDR1 is MGHRA and CDR2 YSYEKL. CDR3 protein: CASSQPGRAGNTIYF. CDR3 nucleotide sequence: TGCGCCAGCAGCCAGCCGGGGCGAGCTGGAAACACCATATATTTT.

The chain has TRBV7-6 and TRBJ2-7, with D maybe TRBD2 (5 bases). V was shortened by 5 bases and J by 7 bases, with 12 bases between the two germline ends. CDR1 SGHVS and CDR2 FNYEAQ come from the germline V gene. The CDR3 length is 12 residues. This CDR3 is CASSHMTGEQYF. The CDR3 bases are TGTGCCAGCAGCCATATGACGGGAGAGCAGTACTTC.

The chain carries TRBV28 and TRBJ2-5, with 9 nucleotides matching TRBD2. The germline V gene encodes CDR1 MDHEN and CDR2 SYDVKM. J lost 0 bases, V lost 6 bases, and 2 bases had no gene match. The CDR3 covers 14 residues. The CDR3: CASRLAGYQETQYF. DNA for the CDR3: TGTGCCAGCAGGCTAGCGGGATACCAAGAGACCCAGTACTTC.